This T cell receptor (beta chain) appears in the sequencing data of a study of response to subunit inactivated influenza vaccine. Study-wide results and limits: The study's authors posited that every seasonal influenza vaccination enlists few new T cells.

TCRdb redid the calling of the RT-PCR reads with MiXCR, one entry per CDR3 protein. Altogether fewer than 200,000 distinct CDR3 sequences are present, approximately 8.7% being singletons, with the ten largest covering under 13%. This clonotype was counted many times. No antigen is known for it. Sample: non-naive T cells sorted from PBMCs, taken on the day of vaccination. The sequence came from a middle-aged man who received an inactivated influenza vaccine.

The CDR3 loop reads CASSVDRGGSGANVLTF. CDR3 coding DNA: TGTGCCAGCAGCGTCGACCGGGGGGGCTCTGGGGCCAACGTCCTGACTTTC. The V call is TRBV9, the J call TRBJ2-6; 8 bases fit TRBD2. The CDR3 is made up of 17 amino acids. From germline, CDR1 is SGDLS and CDR2 YYNGEE. Unmatched junction bases numbered 4, after V lost 2 bases and J lost 0 bases.